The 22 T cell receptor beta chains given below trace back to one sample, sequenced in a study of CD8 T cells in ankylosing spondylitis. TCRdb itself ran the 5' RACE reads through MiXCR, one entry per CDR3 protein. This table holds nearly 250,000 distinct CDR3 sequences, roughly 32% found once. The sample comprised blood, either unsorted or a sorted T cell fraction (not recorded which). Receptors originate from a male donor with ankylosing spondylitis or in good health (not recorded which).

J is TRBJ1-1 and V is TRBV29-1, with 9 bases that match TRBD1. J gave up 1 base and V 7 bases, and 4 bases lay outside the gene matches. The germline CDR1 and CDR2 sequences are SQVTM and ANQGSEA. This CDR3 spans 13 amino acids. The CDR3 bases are TGCAGCGCTGGGACAGGGCAGAACACTGAAGCTTTCTTT. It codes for CSAGTGQNTEAFF.

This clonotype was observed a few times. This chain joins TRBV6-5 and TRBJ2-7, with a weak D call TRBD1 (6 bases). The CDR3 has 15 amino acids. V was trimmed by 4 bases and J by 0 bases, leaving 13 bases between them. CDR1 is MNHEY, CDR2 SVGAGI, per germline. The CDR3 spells CASSFTDRGSYEQYF. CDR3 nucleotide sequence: TGTGCCAGCAGTTTCACGGACAGAGGCTCCTACGAGCAGTACTTC.

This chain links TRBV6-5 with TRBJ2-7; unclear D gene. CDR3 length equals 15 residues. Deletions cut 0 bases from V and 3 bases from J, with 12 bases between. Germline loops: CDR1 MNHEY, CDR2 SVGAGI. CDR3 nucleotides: TGTGCCAGCAGTTACTCCGTCGCACAGAACTACGAGCAGTACTTC. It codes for CASSYSVAQNYEQYF.

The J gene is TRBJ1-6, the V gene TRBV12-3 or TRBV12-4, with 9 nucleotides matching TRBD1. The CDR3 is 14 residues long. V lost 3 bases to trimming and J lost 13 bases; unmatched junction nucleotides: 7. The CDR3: CASSLAGTGWPLHF. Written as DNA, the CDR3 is TGTGCCAGCAGTTTGGCCGGGACAGGGTGGCCCCTCCACTTT.

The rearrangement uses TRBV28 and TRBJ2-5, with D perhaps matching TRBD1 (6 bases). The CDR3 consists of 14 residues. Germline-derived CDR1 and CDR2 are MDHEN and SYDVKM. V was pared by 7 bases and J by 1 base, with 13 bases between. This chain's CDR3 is CASMVEGGQETQYF. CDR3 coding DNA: TGTGCCAGCATGGTAGAAGGGGGCCAAGAGACCCAGTACTTC.

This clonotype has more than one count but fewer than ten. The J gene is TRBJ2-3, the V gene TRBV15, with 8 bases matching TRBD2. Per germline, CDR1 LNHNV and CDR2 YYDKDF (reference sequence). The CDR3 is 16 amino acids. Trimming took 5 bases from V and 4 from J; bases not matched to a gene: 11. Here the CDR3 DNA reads TGTGCCACCAGCGACTGGCGGGGGGCTTCATCAGATACGCAGTATTTT. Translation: CATSDWRGASSDTQYF. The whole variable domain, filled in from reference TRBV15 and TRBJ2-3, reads DAMVIQNPRYQVTQFGKPVTLSCSQTLNHNVMYWYQQKSSQAPKLLFHYYDKDFNNEADTPDNFQSRRPNTSFCFLDIRSPGLGDTAMYLCATSDWRGASSDTQYFGPGTRLTVL.

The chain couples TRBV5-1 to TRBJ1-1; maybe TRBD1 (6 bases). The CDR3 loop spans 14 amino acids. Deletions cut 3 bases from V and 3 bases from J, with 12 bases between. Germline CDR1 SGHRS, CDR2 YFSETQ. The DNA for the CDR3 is TGCGCCAGCAGCTACGGACAGAGGGACACTGAAGCTTTCTTT. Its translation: CASSYGQRDTEAFF.

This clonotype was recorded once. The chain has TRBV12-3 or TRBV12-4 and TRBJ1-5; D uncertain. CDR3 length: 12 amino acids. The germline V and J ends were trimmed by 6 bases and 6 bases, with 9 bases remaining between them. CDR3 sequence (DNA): TGTGCCAGCAGGGGAGAGGCTCAGCCCCAGCATTTT. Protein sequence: CASRGEAQPQHF.

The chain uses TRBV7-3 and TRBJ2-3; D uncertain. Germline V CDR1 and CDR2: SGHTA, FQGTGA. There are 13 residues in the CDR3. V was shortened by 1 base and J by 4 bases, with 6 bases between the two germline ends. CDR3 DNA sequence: TGTGCCAGCAGCTTAATTGACGCAGATACGCAGTATTTT. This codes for CASSLIDADTQYF. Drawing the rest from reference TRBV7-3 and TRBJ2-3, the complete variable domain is GAGVSQTPSNKVTEKGKYVELRCDPISGHTALYWYRQSLGQGPEFLIYFQGTGAADDSGLPNDRFFAVRPEGSVSTLKIQRTERGDSAVYLCASSLIDADTQYFGPGTRLTVL.

This chain's CDR3 is CASSLLTNTEAFF. In DNA, the CDR3 is TGTGCCAGCAGCCTCTTGACAAACACTGAAGCTTTCTTT. This rearrangement joins TRBV7-3 to TRBJ1-1; D remains unclear. This CDR3 is built from 13 residues. V was pared by 5 bases and J by 2 bases, with 9 bases between. Germline V gene sequence: CDR1 SGHTA, CDR2 FQGTGA.

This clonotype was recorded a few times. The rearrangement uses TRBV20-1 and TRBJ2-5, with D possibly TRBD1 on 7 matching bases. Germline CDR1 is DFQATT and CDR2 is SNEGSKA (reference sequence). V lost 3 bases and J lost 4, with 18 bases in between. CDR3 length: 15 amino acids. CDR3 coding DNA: TGCAGTGCTAGGTCGGCAGGGGGAGGTCGAGAGACCCAGTACTTC. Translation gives CSARSAGGGRETQYF.

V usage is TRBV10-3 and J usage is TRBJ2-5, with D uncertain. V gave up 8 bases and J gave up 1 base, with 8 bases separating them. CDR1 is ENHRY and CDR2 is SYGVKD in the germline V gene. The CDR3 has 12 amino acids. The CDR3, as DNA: TGTGCCATCGGCCCGGCCCAAGAGACCCAGTACTTC. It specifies CAIGPAQETQYF.

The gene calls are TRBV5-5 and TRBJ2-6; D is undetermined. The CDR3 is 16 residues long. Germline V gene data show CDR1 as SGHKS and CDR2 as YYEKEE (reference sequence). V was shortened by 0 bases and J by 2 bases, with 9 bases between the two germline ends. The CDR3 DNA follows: TGTGCCAGCAGCTTGGATTTTCCGGCTGGGGCCAACGTCCTGACTTTC. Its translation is CASSLDFPAGANVLTF.

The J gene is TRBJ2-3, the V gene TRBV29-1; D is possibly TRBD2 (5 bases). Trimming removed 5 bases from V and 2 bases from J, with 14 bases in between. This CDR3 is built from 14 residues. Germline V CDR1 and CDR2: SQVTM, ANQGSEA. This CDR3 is CSVSPTGYTDTQYF. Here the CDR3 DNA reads TGCAGCGTTTCCCCTACGGGATACACAGATACGCAGTATTTT.

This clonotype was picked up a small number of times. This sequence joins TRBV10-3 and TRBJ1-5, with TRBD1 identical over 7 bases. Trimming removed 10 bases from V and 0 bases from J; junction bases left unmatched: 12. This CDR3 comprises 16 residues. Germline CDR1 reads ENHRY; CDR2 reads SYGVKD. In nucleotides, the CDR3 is TGTGCCACCTTGGCGGGGGACAGCTATAGCAATCAGCCCCAGCATTTT. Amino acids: CATLAGDSYSNQPQHF.

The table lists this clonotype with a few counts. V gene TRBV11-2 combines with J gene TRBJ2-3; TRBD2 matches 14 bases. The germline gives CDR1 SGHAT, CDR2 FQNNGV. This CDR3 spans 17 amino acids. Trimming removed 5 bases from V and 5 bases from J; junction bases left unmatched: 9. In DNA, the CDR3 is TGTGCCAGCAGCCGACTAGCGGGGGGGCCGTGGTTAGATACGCAGTATTTT. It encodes CASSRLAGGPWLDTQYF.

The CDR3 DNA follows: TGCAGTGCTAGAGAGGACTGGGCCCAGGGCTACACCTTC. It codes for CSAREDWAQGYTF. The chain employs TRBV20-1 and TRBJ1-2; D is unclear. The V and J ends lost 0 bases and 8 bases respectively, with 13 bases between them. Germline CDR1 is DFQATT and CDR2 is SNEGSKA (reference sequence). The CDR3 covers 13 residues.

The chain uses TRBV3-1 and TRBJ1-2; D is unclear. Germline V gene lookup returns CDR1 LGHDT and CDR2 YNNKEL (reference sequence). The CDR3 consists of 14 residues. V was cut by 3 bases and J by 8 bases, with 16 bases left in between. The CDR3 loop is CASSHLLVGMGYTF. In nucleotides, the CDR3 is TGTGCCAGCAGCCACCTTCTGGTGGGGATGGGCTACACCTTC.

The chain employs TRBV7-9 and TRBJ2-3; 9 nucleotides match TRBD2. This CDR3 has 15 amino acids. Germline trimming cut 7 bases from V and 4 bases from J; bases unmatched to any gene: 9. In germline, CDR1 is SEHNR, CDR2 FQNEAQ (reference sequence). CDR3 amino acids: CASTLAGGPSDTQYF. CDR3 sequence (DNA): TGTGCCAGCACCCTTGCGGGGGGGCCTTCAGATACGCAGTATTTT.

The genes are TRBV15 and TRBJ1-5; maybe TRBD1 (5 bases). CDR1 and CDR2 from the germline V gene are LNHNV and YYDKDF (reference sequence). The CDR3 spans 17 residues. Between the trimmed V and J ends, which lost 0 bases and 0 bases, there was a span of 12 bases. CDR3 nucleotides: TGTGCCACCAGCAGAGATAGGGCAGGGAATAGCAATCAGCCCCAGCATTTT. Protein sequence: CATSRDRAGNSNQPQHF. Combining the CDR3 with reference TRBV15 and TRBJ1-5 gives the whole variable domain DAMVIQNPRYQVTQFGKPVTLSCSQTLNHNVMYWYQQKSSQAPKLLFHYYDKDFNNEADTPDNFQSRRPNTSFCFLDIRSPGLGDTAMYLCATSRDRAGNSNQPQHFGDGTRLSIL.

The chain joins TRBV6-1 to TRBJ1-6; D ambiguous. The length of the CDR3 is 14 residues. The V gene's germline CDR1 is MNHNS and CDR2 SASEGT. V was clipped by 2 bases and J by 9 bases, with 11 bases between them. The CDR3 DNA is TGTGCCAGCAGTGAACCAGCTAGGGTTTCACCCCTCCACTTT. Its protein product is CASSEPARVSPLHF.

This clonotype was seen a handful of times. CDR3 in amino acids: CASSLAPQVHEQYF. In nucleotides, the CDR3 is TGTGCCAGCAGTTTAGCGCCACAGGTTCACGAGCAGTACTTC. V gene TRBV12-3 or TRBV12-4 combines with J gene TRBJ2-7; a possible D gene is TRBD1 (5 bases). The V gene lost 0 bases and the J gene lost 5 bases, with 11 bases spanning the gap. The CDR3 runs to 14 residues.